The 27 T cell receptor beta chains below come from one sample, sequenced in a study of cytomegalovirus exposure and HLA in healthy donors. PCR involved 60 Vbeta and 13 Jbeta primers. TCRdb's table, derived via immunoSEQ multiplex PCR, lists solely in-frame clones and lacks some. The sample consists of approximately 210,000 clones, about 83% of them appearing once. Sequenced input: PBMCs. Source of these receptors: a woman between 45 and 60 years old in good health and CMV-seropositive.

This chain uses TRBV2 with TRBJ2-5, with 11 bases identical to TRBD2. This CDR3 is built from 15 residues. V dropped 6 bases and J dropped 0; count of bases not matched to a gene: 3. Germline-derived CDR1 and CDR2 are SNHLY and FYNNEI. The CDR3 here is CASRALAGDQETQYF. Here the CDR3 DNA reads TGTGCCAGCAGAGCACTAGCGGGGGACCAAGAGACCCAGTACTTC.

The chain links TRBV19 to TRBJ2-3; D may be TRBD1 (6 bases). Trimming removed 3 bases at V and 4 bases at J, with 14 bases between. The CDR3 contains 15 residues. Germline CDR1 LNHDA, CDR2 SQIVND (reference sequence). CDR3 region: CASSMNRDGSDTQYF. DNA of the CDR3: TGTGCCAGTAGTATGAACAGGGACGGATCAGATACGCAGTATTTT.

The table lists this clone with a few counts. The same CDR3 also results from other DNA sequences found in this sample. The V gene is TRBV7-9, the J gene TRBJ1-4; 10 bases are a match to TRBD1. The V and J ends lost 6 bases and 4 bases, in that order; junction bases with no gene match: 2. CDR1 SEHNR and CDR2 FQNEAQ come from the germline V gene (reference sequence). This CDR3 contains 14 residues. CDR3 in amino acids: CASRTGGGNEKLFF. CDR3 sequence (DNA): TGTGCCAGCAGGACAGGGGGCGGTAATGAAAAACTGTTTTTT.

The rearrangement joins TRBV11-2 to TRBJ2-5; 9 nucleotides match TRBD2. Trimming took 3 bases from V and 0 from J; bases not matched to a gene: 5. Germline V CDR1 and CDR2: SGHAT, FQNNGV. This CDR3 has 16 residues. The CDR3 loop reads CASSLSGGRYQETQYF. CDR3 DNA sequence: TGTGCCAGCAGCTTGAGCGGGGGGAGGTACCAAGAGACCCAGTACTTC.

This chain joins TRBV27 and TRBJ2-7; 11 positions agree with TRBD2. CDR1 MNHEY and CDR2 SMNVEV come from the germline V gene (reference sequence). With 2 bases clipped from V and 2 bases from J, the junction kept 5 bases outside the gene matches. The CDR3 is 16 residues long. CDR3 sequence: CASSLQVAGGPYEQYF. CDR3 coding DNA: TGTGCCAGCAGTTTACAGGTAGCGGGGGGGCCCTACGAGCAGTACTTC.

This rearrangement joins TRBV2 to TRBJ2-7, with D possibly TRBD1 on 5 matching bases. The germline gives CDR1 SNHLY, CDR2 FYNNEI. This CDR3 has 14 residues. Deletions cut 8 bases from V and 0 bases from J, with 14 bases between. In nucleotides, the CDR3 is TGTGCCAGCTCCCGAAGGGGAATCTCCTACGAGCAGTACTTC. Protein: CASSRRGISYEQYF. The complete variable domain, with remaining parts taken from reference TRBV2 and TRBJ2-7, reads EPEVTQTPSHQVTQMGQEVILRCVPISNHLYFYWYRQILGQKVEFLVSFYNNEISEKSEIFDDQFSVERPDGSNFTLKIRSTKLEDSAMYFCASSRRGISYEQYFGPGTRLTVT.

This chain uses TRBV19 with TRBJ1-6, with D possibly matching TRBD1 (6 bases). There are 12 residues in the CDR3. V shed 7 bases and J shed 7 bases, with 8 bases lying between them. Germline V gene lookup returns CDR1 LNHDA and CDR2 SQIVND (reference sequence). The CDR3 spells CASTTGNSPLHF. The CDR3 bases are TGTGCCAGTACGACAGGAAATTCACCCCTCCACTTT.

About this clone: Other nucleotide sequences from this sample produce the same CDR3. CDR3 region: CASSATGFGNTIYF. CDR3 coding DNA: TGCGCCAGCAGCGCGACAGGGTTTGGAAACACCATATATTTT. The rearrangement uses TRBV4-3 and TRBJ1-3, with TRBD1 matching over 7 bases. The CDR3 runs 14 residues. Trimming at V came to 5 bases and at J to 3 bases, leaving 4 bases not matched to a gene. The V gene's germline CDR1 is LGHNA and CDR2 YSLEER.

The V and J genes are TRBV6-5 and TRBJ1-5, with TRBD1 matching over 12 bases. This CDR3 contains 15 residues. Germline values: CDR1 MNHEY, CDR2 SVGAGI. V shed 6 bases, J shed 6 bases, and the junction held 6 bases outside the gene matches. The CDR3 bases are TGTGCCAGCAGCTCCGGGACAGGGGGCGTTCAGCCCCAGCATTTT. Protein sequence: CASSSGTGGVQPQHF.

CDR3 amino acids: CASSITGDSYEQYF. DNA of the CDR3: TGTGCCAGTAGTATCACAGGGGATAGCTACGAGCAGTACTTC. V usage is TRBV19 and J usage is TRBJ2-7, with TRBD1 matching 7 bases. Germline CDR1 and CDR2: LNHDA and SQIVND (reference sequence). V dropped 3 bases and J dropped 3; count of bases not matched to a gene: 5. This CDR3 has 14 residues.

V usage is TRBV30 and J usage is TRBJ2-7; 7 bases align to TRBD2. Germline assignment: CDR1 GTSNPN and CDR2 SVGIG (reference sequence). The trim removed 5 bases at V and 5 bases at J, leaving 6 bases unmatched. The CDR3 consists of 12 residues. The CDR3 DNA follows: TGTGCCTGGGGTGGCGGGGGTAACGAGCAGTACTTC. This gives the protein CAWGGGGNEQYF.

The chain is built from TRBV5-6 and TRBJ1-2, with TRBD1 matching 7 bases. Trimming cost V 3 bases and J 6 bases; bases outside gene matches: 5. Germline CDR1 SGHDT, CDR2 YYEEEE. The CDR3 runs to 13 residues. CDR3 bases: TGTGCCAGCAGCTCCGACAGGGAGCATGGCTACACCTTC. As protein: CASSSDREHGYTF.

The chain has TRBV11-2 and TRBJ1-4; D call uncertain. There are 16 residues in the CDR3. Germline loops: CDR1 SGHAT, CDR2 FQNNGV. The V gene lost 3 bases and the J gene lost 6 bases, with 17 bases spanning the gap. This CDR3 is CASSLDRHVRHEKLFF. CDR3 nucleotide sequence: TGTGCCAGCAGCTTGGATAGACATGTAAGGCATGAAAAACTGTTTTTT.

V usage is TRBV5-1 and J usage is TRBJ2-2; TRBD1 agrees at 9 bases. The V gene end was trimmed by 4 bases and the J gene end by 4 bases; junction bases not matched to a gene: 8. Germline V CDR1 and CDR2: SGHRS, YFSETQ. The length of the CDR3 is 16 residues. CDR3 DNA: TGCGCCAGCAGCGAGAACCCGGGACAGGGCACCGGGGAGCTGTTTTTT. Translated: CASSENPGQGTGELFF. Looking up the rest from reference TRBV5-1 and TRBJ2-2 gives the full variable domain: KAGVTQTPRYLIKTRGQQVTLSCSPISGHRSVSWYQQTPGQGLQFLFEYFSETQRNKGNFPGRFSGRQFSNSRSEMNVSTLELGDSALYLCASSENPGQGTGELFFGEGSRLTVL.

V usage is TRBV28 and J usage is TRBJ2-1; the match to TRBD1 covers 10 bases. Trimming took 6 bases from V and 12 from J; bases not matched to a gene: 2. CDR3 length: 11 amino acids. CDR1 MDHEN and CDR2 SYDVKM come from the germline V gene. CDR3: CASRDRGPQFF. The DNA for the CDR3 is TGTGCCAGCAGAGACAGGGGGCCGCAGTTCTTC.

This sequence joins TRBV4-1 and TRBJ2-1; 8 nucleotides align to TRBD2. This CDR3 spans 14 amino acids. V was clipped by 2 bases and J by 7 bases; unmatched bases: 4. In germline, CDR1 is MGHRA, CDR2 YSYEKL. Here the CDR3 reads CASSQSSGGNEQFF. The CDR3 nucleotides are TGCGCCAGCAGCCAAAGTTCGGGGGGGAATGAGCAGTTCTTC.

This chain uses TRBV19 with TRBJ2-5; D is perhaps TRBD1 (7 bases). The length of the CDR3 is 14 residues. Trimming removed 3 bases at V and 5 bases at J, with 13 bases between. Per germline, CDR1 LNHDA and CDR2 SQIVND (reference sequence). The CDR3 region has the DNA TGTGCCAGTAGTATGATACAGGGGAGGGAGACCCAGTACTTC. Its translation is CASSMIQGRETQYF.

A word on this clone: The identical CDR3 is also encoded by other nucleotide sequences in the sample. This sequence joins TRBV4-1 and TRBJ1-5, with unresolved D. Germline values: CDR1 MGHRA, CDR2 YSYEKL. V lost 0 bases and J 6 bases, leaving 6 bases between the germline ends. There are 13 residues in the CDR3. In DNA, the CDR3 is TGCGCCAGCAGCCAAGATCGGGGTCAGCCCCAGCATTTT. This translates into CASSQDRGQPQHF.

The CDR3 spells CAWSIRTGFNEKLFF. The CDR3 DNA sequence: TGTGCCTGGAGTATCCGGACAGGCTTTAATGAAAAACTGTTTTTT. The chain has TRBV30 and TRBJ1-4; 7 nucleotides align to TRBD1. The CDR3 is made up of 15 amino acids. The trim removed 2 bases at V and 4 bases at J, leaving 7 bases unmatched. CDR1 is GTSNPN, CDR2 SVGIG, per germline (reference sequence).

The chain recombines TRBV5-1 with TRBJ2-3; 8 nucleotides match TRBD2. This CDR3 is 15 amino acids long. The V gene end was trimmed by 9 bases and the J gene end by 4 bases; junction bases not matched to a gene: 13. CDR1 and CDR2 from the germline V gene are SGHRS and YFSETQ. The CDR3 spells CATTDGSGVADTQYF. The CDR3 nucleotides read TGCGCCACCACGGACGGTAGCGGGGTCGCAGATACGCAGTATTTT. Supplemented by reference TRBV5-1 and TRBJ2-3, the full variable domain reads KAGVTQTPRYLIKTRGQQVTLSCSPISGHRSVSWYQQTPGQGLQFLFEYFSETQRNKGNFPGRFSGRQFSNSRSEMNVSTLELGDSALYLCATTDGSGVADTQYFGPGTRLTVL.

This clone showed up just once. This sequence joins TRBV7-2 and TRBJ2-2; weak D call: TRBD1 (5 bases). The CDR3 runs 16 residues. Germline CDR1 is SGHTA and CDR2 is FQGNSA. The V and J ends lost 6 bases and 0 bases respectively, with 14 bases between them. CDR3 in DNA: TGTGCCAGCAGACGACCAGGACAAGCGAACACCGGGGAGCTGTTTTTT. This translates into CASRRPGQANTGELFF.

The chain is built from TRBV30 and TRBJ1-5, with D unresolved. CDR1 and CDR2 from the germline V gene are GTSNPN and SVGIG (reference sequence). This CDR3 spans 13 amino acids. Trimming cost V 4 bases and J 5 bases, with 12 bases left between them. CDR3 protein: CAWNMRADQPQHF. CDR3 DNA sequence: TGTGCCTGGAATATGAGGGCGGATCAGCCCCAGCATTTT.

CDR3 sequence: CASSQGDRVGNQPQHF. DNA of the CDR3: TGCGCCAGCAGCCAGGGGGACAGGGTGGGCAATCAGCCCCAGCATTTT. J is TRBJ1-5 and V is TRBV4-1; TRBD1 matches 9 bases. The V segment lost 3 bases and the J segment 2 bases; nucleotides outside the gene matches: 5. Germline V lookup: CDR1 MGHRA, CDR2 YSYEKL. The CDR3 covers 16 residues.

V is TRBV4-2 and J is TRBJ1-2; TRBD1 is a possible D gene (6 bases). CDR1 is LGHNA and CDR2 is YNFKEQ in the germline V gene. V was clipped by 0 bases and J by 7 bases, with 24 bases between them. CDR3 length equals 18 residues. CDR3 amino acids: CASSQDGGGGALETGYTF. The CDR3 DNA reads TGTGCCAGCAGCCAAGATGGGGGAGGGGGGGCGCTGGAGACTGGCTACACCTTC.

The chain combines TRBV27 with TRBJ1-2, with TRBD1 matching over 12 bases. The V gene's germline CDR1 is MNHEY and CDR2 SMNVEV (reference sequence). With V trimmed by 5 bases and J by 6 bases, 13 bases remained unmatched. The CDR3 sequence is 17 residues long. CDR3 bases: TGTGCCAGCAGTATAAAGTCTCCGGGACAGGGGGCTCATGGCTACACCTTC. This translates into CASSIKSPGQGAHGYTF.

The rearrangement links TRBV5-6 to TRBJ1-6; D is ambiguous. There are 17 residues in the CDR3. Germline CDR1 and CDR2: SGHDT and YYEEEE. Trimming left V 3 bases short and J 4 bases short, with 17 bases between. The chain's CDR3 is CASSSGGGPGYNSPLHF. CDR3 DNA: TGTGCCAGCAGCTCTGGAGGTGGGCCGGGATATAATTCACCCCTCCACTTT.

This clone was seen just once. The chain links TRBV5-1 to TRBJ2-1, with 10 positions matching TRBD1. There are 17 residues in the CDR3. The germline V gene encodes CDR1 SGHRS and CDR2 YFSETQ. After removal of 0 bases from V and 7 bases from J, the junction contained 10 bases not matched to a gene. CDR3 sequence reads: CASSLAKTGGGDNEQFF. The CDR3 DNA reads as TGCGCCAGCAGCTTGGCCAAGACAGGGGGCGGAGATAATGAGCAGTTCTTC.